This T cell receptor (beta chain) is drawn from a study of a mutant IDH1 vaccine in newly diagnosed glioma. The CDR3 has 12 amino acids. Germline CDR1 is SGHNT and CDR2 is YYREEE (reference sequence). The V gene lost 4 bases and the J gene lost 3 bases, with 8 bases spanning the gap. Assay: immunoSEQ multiplex PCR; the TCRdb copy retains only in-frame clones and omits some. The sample yields about 96,000 clones, about four fifths seen once. Time point in this sample: baseline, week 1 (first vaccination visit). Described treatment: pre-vaccination baseline after standard-of-care therapy. New WHO grade 3 or 4 astrocytomas that were IDH1-mutant and ATRX-lost had been found in donors.

The chain couples TRBV5-4 to TRBJ2-7; no clear D gene. This sequence originates from a man in his forties with glioma. The source was PBMCs, collected from a glioma patient treated with radiotherapy, temozolomide or both. CDR3 sequence: CASSRRGYEQYF. The CDR3 DNA reads as TGTGCCAGCAGCCGTCGTGGCTACGAGCAGTACTTC.